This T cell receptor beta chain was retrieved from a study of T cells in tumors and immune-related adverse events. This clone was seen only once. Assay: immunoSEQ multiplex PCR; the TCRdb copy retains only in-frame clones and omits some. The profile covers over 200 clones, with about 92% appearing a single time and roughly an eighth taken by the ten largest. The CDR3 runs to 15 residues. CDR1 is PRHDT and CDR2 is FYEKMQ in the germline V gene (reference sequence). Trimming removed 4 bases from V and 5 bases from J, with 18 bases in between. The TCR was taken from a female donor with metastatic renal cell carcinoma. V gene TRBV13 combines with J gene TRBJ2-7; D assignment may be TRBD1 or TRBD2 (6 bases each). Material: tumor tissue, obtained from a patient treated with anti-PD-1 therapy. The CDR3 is CASSWGAGLNNEQYF. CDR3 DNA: TGTGCCAGCAGCTGGGGGGCAGGGTTAAACAACGAGCAGTACTTC.